Listed below are T cell receptor beta chains from one sample, sequenced in a study of blood T cell repertoires in COVID-19. Sequencing was performed with immunoSEQ multiplex PCR; in TCRdb, only in-frame clones are kept and a portion is missing. The repertoire holds about 140,000 clones, with approximately 80% as singletons. The sequenced sample was PBMCs or T cells enriched from blood (not recorded which). The receptors stem from a woman aged 40 to 49 who had recovered from COVID-19. CDR3s include the opening cysteine and the closing phenylalanine or tryptophan. The D gene is left open where the match is weak. Clone sizes are given selectively: once, few, many, or a class where the clone is expanded.

d_call: TRBD1; v_call: TRBV5-1; j_call: TRBJ1-1; clone_size: .; cdr3_nt: TGCGCCAGCAGCGCCGGGACAGGGTTTGCTGAAGCTTTCTTT; cdr3_aa: CASSAGTGFAEAFF
d_call: .; v_call: TRBV5-1; j_call: TRBJ1-1; clone_size: .; cdr3_nt: TGCGCCAGCAGCAGCCTGACAAAGAACACTGAAGCTTTCTTT; cdr3_aa: CASSSLTKNTEAFF
d_call: TRBD2; v_call: TRBV4-2; j_call: TRBJ2-3; clone_size: .; cdr3_nt: TGTGCCAGCAGTGGGACTAGCGGGATGGGGACAGATACGCAGTATTTT; cdr3_aa: CASSGTSGMGTDTQYF
d_call: TRBD1; v_call: TRBV6-5; j_call: TRBJ1-4; clone_size: .; cdr3_nt: TGTGCCAGCAGTTTTACAGGGGCGAGGAGTGAAAAACTGTTTTTT; cdr3_aa: CASSFTGARSEKLFF
d_call: TRBD1; v_call: TRBV11-2; j_call: TRBJ2-7; clone_size: .; cdr3_nt: TGTGCCAGCAGCTTAACAGGGGGCTCCTACGAGCAGTACTTC; cdr3_aa: CASSLTGGSYEQYF
d_call: .; v_call: TRBV15; j_call: TRBJ2-3; clone_size: .; cdr3_nt: TGTGCCACCAGCAACGGGATTAGCACAGATACGCAGTATTTT; cdr3_aa: CATSNGISTDTQYF
d_call: .; v_call: TRBV11-2; j_call: TRBJ2-2; clone_size: .; cdr3_nt: TGTGCCTCCGGCGGGCTAGCTGGGGGGACCGGGGAGCTGTTTTTT; cdr3_aa: CASGGLAGGTGELFF
d_call: .; v_call: TRBV3-1/TRBV3-2; j_call: TRBJ2-6; clone_size: .; cdr3_nt: TGTGCCAGCAGCCAGGGCCTACGAGACTCTGGGGCCAACGTCCTGACTTTC; cdr3_aa: CASSQGLRDSGANVLTF
d_call: TRBD1; v_call: TRBV4-1; j_call: TRBJ1-6; clone_size: .; cdr3_nt: TGCGCCAGCAGCCAAGGCCAGGGGGTGGATTCACCCCTCCACTTT; cdr3_aa: CASSQGQGVDSPLHF
d_call: TRBD2; v_call: TRBV5-6; j_call: TRBJ2-1; clone_size: .; cdr3_nt: TGTGCCAGCACCTTTGGCGGGAGACCGGGGAATGAGCAGTTCTTC; cdr3_aa: CASTFGGRPGNEQFF
d_call: TRBD2; v_call: TRBV2; j_call: TRBJ2-3; clone_size: once; cdr3_nt: TGTGCCAGCAGTCTGGCTAGCGGGGGGGCTAGCACAGATACGCAGTATTTT; cdr3_aa: CASSLASGGASTDTQYF
d_call: TRBD1; v_call: TRBV5-1; j_call: TRBJ2-1; clone_size: .; cdr3_nt: TGCGCCAGCAGCCCGCCCACTTCTGGGACAGGGGACAATGAGCAGTTCTTC; cdr3_aa: CASSPPTSGTGDNEQFF
d_call: .; v_call: TRBV5-6; j_call: TRBJ2-7; clone_size: many; cdr3_nt: TGTGCCAGCAGCTCTTTCTACGAGCAGTACTTC; cdr3_aa: CASSSFYEQYF
d_call: TRBD1; v_call: TRBV30; j_call: TRBJ2-7; clone_size: .; cdr3_nt: TGTGCCTGGTCGACAGGGGAGGCCTACGAGCAGTACTTC; cdr3_aa: CAWSTGEAYEQYF